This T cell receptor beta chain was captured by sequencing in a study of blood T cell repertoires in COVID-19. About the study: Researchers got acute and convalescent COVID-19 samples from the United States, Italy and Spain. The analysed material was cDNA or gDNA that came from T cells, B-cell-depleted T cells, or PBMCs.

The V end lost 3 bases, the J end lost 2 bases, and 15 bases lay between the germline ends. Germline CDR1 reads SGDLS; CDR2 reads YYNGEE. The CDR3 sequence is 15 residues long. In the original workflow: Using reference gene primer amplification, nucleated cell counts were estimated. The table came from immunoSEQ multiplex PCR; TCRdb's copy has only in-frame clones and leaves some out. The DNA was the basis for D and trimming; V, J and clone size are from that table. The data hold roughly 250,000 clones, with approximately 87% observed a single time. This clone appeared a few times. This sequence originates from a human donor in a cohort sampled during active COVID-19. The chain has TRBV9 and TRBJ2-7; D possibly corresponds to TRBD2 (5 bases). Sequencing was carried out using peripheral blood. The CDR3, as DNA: TGTGCCAGCAGCGGAGGGTCACTCGAAGCCTACGAGCAGTACTTC. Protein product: CASSGGSLEAYEQYF.